A single sample is the source of the 6 T cell receptor beta chains below, sequenced in a study of blood T cell repertoires in COVID-19. Some clones are missing from TCRdb's copy, which holds only in-frame ones; the method was immunoSEQ multiplex PCR. The table includes roughly 68,000 clones, roughly 82% detected once. The sequenced material came from peripheral blood. Source of these receptors: a man older than 75 with active COVID-19.

This chain joins TRBV9 and TRBJ1-1; the D gene is possibly TRBD1 (6 bases). This CDR3 contains 15 residues. CDR1 is SGDLS and CDR2 is YYNGEE in the germline V gene. V was clipped by 4 bases and J by 4 bases, with 17 bases between them. Written as DNA, the CDR3 is TGTGCCAGCAGCCCCCTCTCAGGGGCGCTCACTGAAGCTTTCTTT. It translates to CASSPLSGALTEAFF.

The chain recombines TRBV2 with TRBJ1-3; D remains unclear. The V end lost 7 bases, the J end lost 3 bases, and 13 bases lay between the germline ends. The CDR3 extends over 14 amino acids. Germline V gives CDR1 SNHLY, CDR2 FYNNEI. Written as DNA, the CDR3 is TGTGCCAGCACCTCGAGCGATATTGGAAACACCATATATTTT. It is translated as CASTSSDIGNTIYF.

V and J are TRBV4-2 and TRBJ1-1; D uncertain. The CDR3 sequence is 15 residues long. V shed 0 bases and J shed 2 bases, with 10 bases lying between them. CDR1 is LGHNA, CDR2 YNFKEQ, per germline. This chain's CDR3 is CASSQDSGGNTEAFF. The CDR3 bases are TGTGCCAGCAGCCAAGATAGTGGAGGAAACACTGAAGCTTTCTTT.

This clone has just a few counts. The chain is built from TRBV12-3 or TRBV12-4 and TRBJ1-1; D might be TRBD1 (6 bases). This CDR3 is built from 13 residues. The V end lost 5 bases, the J end lost 5 bases, and 12 bases lay between the germline ends. The DNA of the CDR3 is TGTGCCAGCAGTAACGGGGGGCAGACTGAAGCTTTCTTT. Protein sequence: CASSNGGQTEAFF.

The chain employs TRBV19 and TRBJ1-6; D is uncertain. The CDR3 has 15 amino acids. V was cut by 3 bases and J by 5 bases, with 11 bases left in between. CDR1 and CDR2 from the germline V gene are LNHDA and SQIVND (reference sequence). The CDR3 sequence: CASSISAGNNSPLHF. CDR3 DNA: TGTGCCAGTAGTATCTCGGCAGGCAATAATTCACCCCTCCACTTT.

This chain joins TRBV5-5 and TRBJ2-7, with D possibly matching TRBD2 (5 bases). V lost 5 bases and J lost 0, with 18 bases in between. The CDR3 is 16 amino acids. The germline CDR1 and CDR2 sequences are SGHKS and YYEKEE (reference sequence). The CDR3 here is CASRTPGDYLSYEQYF. DNA for the CDR3: TGTGCCAGCAGGACCCCCGGGGATTATCTCTCCTACGAGCAGTACTTC.